This T cell receptor (beta chain) was captured in a study of blood T cell repertoires in COVID-19. Study-wide context: PBMCs, B-cell-depleted T cells, or T cells provided the cDNA or gDNA that made up the material.

The study counted Cohort 3 donors as recovered given two negative PCRs, clearance, or symptom resolution. Authors' analysis steps: Nucleated cell counts were estimated from reference gene primer amplification. Clones were sequenced by immunoSEQ multiplex PCR, and TCRdb holds only the in-frame ones, with some missing. That table gives V, J and clone size, and the DNA gave D and trimming. Here the sample spans 300,000 to 350,000 clones, less than 90% being singletons. Sequencing was done on a sample of PBMCs or T cells enriched from blood (not recorded which). This receptor was taken from a woman aged 30 to 39 who had recovered from COVID-19.

The CDR3 here is CASGLGPPGTQYF. DNA for the CDR3: TGTGCCAGCGGACTCGGGCCCCCAGGGACCCAGTACTTC. The gene calls are TRBV27 and TRBJ2-5, with a weak D call TRBD2 (5 bases). This CDR3 contains 13 residues. The germline CDR1 and CDR2 sequences are MNHEY and SMNVEV (reference sequence). Trimming cost V 8 bases and J 7 bases, with 17 bases left between them.